These T cell receptor beta chains were read from a single sample in a study of T cell changes during pregnancy in multiple sclerosis. Repertoires were generated with immunoSEQ multiplex PCR, while TCRdb's copy carries only in-frame clones and drops some. The sample lists 50,000 or so clones, 80% to 90% seen once, with 8.3% in the top ten. The sequencing here drew on CD8+ T cells from peripheral blood mononuclear cells, taken in the second trimester of pregnancy. The receptors stem from a female donor with multiple sclerosis, enrolled in a pregnancy study. CDR3s include the opening cysteine and the closing phenylalanine or tryptophan. Fields, in order: J gene, clone size, D gene, V gene, CDR3 protein, CDR3 DNA. The D gene is left open where the match is weak. Size values are once, few and many counts, or a class for expanded clones, and some rows have none.

j_call: TRBJ2-7
clone_size: .
d_call: .
v_call: TRBV29-1
cdr3_aa: CSVIREDYEQYF
cdr3_nt: TGCAGCGTTATAAGAGAAGACTACGAGCAGTACTTC

j_call: TRBJ1-5
clone_size: .
d_call: TRBD1
v_call: TRBV11-2
cdr3_aa: CASSFRTGDQPQHF
cdr3_nt: TGTGCCAGCAGCTTCCGGACAGGCGATCAGCCCCAGCATTTT

j_call: TRBJ2-7
clone_size: .
d_call: .
v_call: TRBV5-6
cdr3_aa: CASSPGGYEQYF
cdr3_nt: TGTGCCAGCTCCCCAGGTGGCTACGAGCAGTACTTC

j_call: TRBJ1-2
clone_size: .
d_call: .
v_call: TRBV14
cdr3_aa: CASSRAGEHGYTF
cdr3_nt: TGTGCCAGCAGCCGGGCAGGGGAGCATGGCTACACCTTC

j_call: TRBJ1-2
clone_size: once
d_call: .
v_call: TRBV5-1
cdr3_aa: CASSAVQGKDYGYTF
cdr3_nt: TGCGCCAGCAGCGCTGTCCAGGGGAAGGACTATGGCTACACCTTC

j_call: TRBJ2-7
clone_size: .
d_call: .
v_call: TRBV5-6
cdr3_aa: CASSAAEVGLYEQYF
cdr3_nt: TGTGCCAGCAGCGCCGCGGAGGTGGGCCTCTACGAGCAGTACTTC

j_call: TRBJ2-7
clone_size: .
d_call: TRBD1
v_call: TRBV15
cdr3_aa: CATKSDRANSYEQYF
cdr3_nt: TGTGCCACCAAGTCGGACAGGGCTAATTCCTACGAGCAGTACTTC

j_call: TRBJ2-1
clone_size: .
d_call: .
v_call: TRBV13
cdr3_aa: CASGSVNNEQFF
cdr3_nt: TGTGCCAGCGGCAGCGTGAACAATGAGCAGTTCTTC

j_call: TRBJ1-5
clone_size: .
d_call: TRBD1
v_call: TRBV27
cdr3_aa: CASSFGTGDLHF
cdr3_nt: TGTGCCAGCAGTTTTGGGACAGGGGATCTGCATTTT

j_call: TRBJ2-7
clone_size: .
d_call: TRBD1
v_call: TRBV7-6
cdr3_aa: CASSLEGQGYEQYF
cdr3_nt: TGTGCCAGCAGCTTAGAGGGACAGGGTTACGAGCAGTACTTC

j_call: TRBJ2-7
clone_size: .
d_call: .
v_call: TRBV11-2
cdr3_aa: CASSYVRGSRSYEQYF
cdr3_nt: TGTGCCAGCAGCTACGTACGCGGTTCAAGGTCCTACGAGCAGTACTTC

j_call: TRBJ1-1
clone_size: few
d_call: .
v_call: TRBV7-9
cdr3_aa: CASSLASGQPDEAFF
cdr3_nt: TGTGCCAGCAGCCTCGCGAGTGGACAGCCCGATGAAGCTTTCTTT

j_call: TRBJ2-7
clone_size: .
d_call: TRBD1
v_call: TRBV11-2
cdr3_aa: CASSPGGGSSYEQYF
cdr3_nt: TGTGCCAGCAGCCCAGGGGGTGGGAGCTCCTACGAGCAGTACTTC

j_call: TRBJ1-2
clone_size: .
d_call: .
v_call: TRBV4-1
cdr3_aa: CASSHARGYTF
cdr3_nt: TGCGCCAGCAGCCATGCTAGAGGCTACACCTTC

j_call: TRBJ1-5
clone_size: .
d_call: .
v_call: TRBV19
cdr3_aa: CASGIIQGTGQPQHF
cdr3_nt: TGTGCCAGCGGGATTATACAGGGAACAGGACAGCCCCAGCATTTT

j_call: TRBJ2-1
clone_size: .
d_call: TRBD2
v_call: TRBV14
cdr3_aa: CASSQGPSGNEQFF
cdr3_nt: TGTGCCAGCAGCCAAGGTCCTAGCGGCAATGAGCAGTTCTTC

j_call: TRBJ2-2
clone_size: .
d_call: TRBD1
v_call: TRBV4-1
cdr3_aa: CASSHGTASTGELFF
cdr3_nt: TGCGCCAGCAGCCACGGGACAGCCAGCACCGGGGAGCTGTTTTTT

j_call: TRBJ1-1
clone_size: .
d_call: TRBD1
v_call: TRBV7-9
cdr3_aa: CASSLSGTGVRSDTEAFF
cdr3_nt: TGTGCCAGCAGCTTATCCGGGACAGGGGTAAGGTCGGACACTGAAGCTTTCTTT

j_call: TRBJ1-1
clone_size: once
d_call: TRBD1
v_call: TRBV5-4
cdr3_aa: CASSSRDREEAFF
cdr3_nt: TGTGCCAGCAGCTCGAGGGACAGGGAGGAAGCTTTCTTT

j_call: TRBJ1-1
clone_size: .
d_call: TRBD1
v_call: TRBV13
cdr3_aa: CASSSGTGWDTEAFF
cdr3_nt: TGTGCCAGCAGCTCCGGGACAGGGTGGGACACTGAAGCTTTCTTT

j_call: TRBJ2-4
clone_size: .
d_call: .
v_call: TRBV5-6
cdr3_aa: CASSSTFGGSIQYF
cdr3_nt: TGTGCCAGCAGCTCCACCTTTGGGGGGTCCATTCAGTACTTC

j_call: TRBJ2-3
clone_size: .
d_call: TRBD1
v_call: TRBV7-8
cdr3_aa: CASSSSGTGVQYF
cdr3_nt: TGTGCCAGCAGCTCATCCGGGACAGGGGTGCAGTATTTT

j_call: TRBJ2-7
clone_size: .
d_call: TRBD2
v_call: TRBV4-2
cdr3_aa: CASSQGLAGGPGQYF
cdr3_nt: TGTGCCAGCAGCCAAGGACTAGCGGGGGGGCCGGGTCAGTACTTC

j_call: TRBJ1-6
clone_size: few
d_call: .
v_call: TRBV4-1
cdr3_aa: CASSQSGGASYNSPLHF
cdr3_nt: TGCGCCAGCAGCCAAAGCGGGGGCGCCTCCTATAATTCACCCCTCCACTTT

j_call: TRBJ2-2
clone_size: .
d_call: .
v_call: TRBV29-1
cdr3_aa: CSVPSDIGELFF
cdr3_nt: TGCAGCGTTCCCAGTGATATCGGGGAGCTGTTTTTT

j_call: TRBJ1-2
clone_size: .
d_call: .
v_call: TRBV29-1
cdr3_aa: CSVGQVDGYTF
cdr3_nt: TGCAGCGTTGGCCAGGTGGATGGCTACACCTTC

j_call: TRBJ2-2
clone_size: .
d_call: TRBD2
v_call: TRBV11-1
cdr3_aa: CASSPPGRGTGELFF
cdr3_nt: TGTGCCAGCAGCCCACCTGGGCGGGGGACCGGGGAGCTGTTTTTT

j_call: TRBJ2-2
clone_size: .
d_call: TRBD1
v_call: TRBV5-4
cdr3_aa: CASFRTGQNTGELFF
cdr3_nt: TGTGCCAGCTTCCGGACAGGGCAGAACACCGGGGAGCTGTTTTTT

j_call: TRBJ1-1
clone_size: .
d_call: TRBD1
v_call: TRBV14
cdr3_aa: CASSQDRVYRGTEAFF
cdr3_nt: TGTGCCAGCAGCCAAGATCGAGTTTACAGGGGAACTGAAGCTTTCTTT

j_call: TRBJ2-3
clone_size: .
d_call: .
v_call: TRBV6-1
cdr3_aa: CASVSGPTSTDTQYF
cdr3_nt: TGTGCCAGCGTGTCAGGGCCCACTAGCACAGATACGCAGTATTTT

j_call: TRBJ1-5
clone_size: .
d_call: .
v_call: TRBV11-2
cdr3_aa: CASSFSQVRQPQHF
cdr3_nt: TGTGCCAGCAGCTTTTCCCAGGTTAGACAGCCCCAGCATTTT

j_call: TRBJ2-7
clone_size: few
d_call: .
v_call: TRBV6-1
cdr3_aa: CASSESSGGTYEQYF
cdr3_nt: TGTGCCAGCAGTGAATCCTCCGGCGGGACCTACGAGCAGTACTTC

j_call: TRBJ1-3
clone_size: .
d_call: .
v_call: TRBV30
cdr3_aa: CAWRDAYSGNTIYF
cdr3_nt: TGTGCCTGGAGAGATGCCTACTCTGGAAACACCATATATTTT

j_call: TRBJ2-2
clone_size: .
d_call: TRBD2
v_call: TRBV7-3
cdr3_aa: CASSRNLAGAGGELFF
cdr3_nt: TGTGCCAGCAGCCGCAACCTAGCGGGGGCAGGCGGGGAGCTGTTTTTT

j_call: TRBJ2-7
clone_size: .
d_call: .
v_call: TRBV30
cdr3_aa: CAGSAGVAYEQYF
cdr3_nt: TGTGCCGGGTCGGCAGGGGTAGCCTACGAGCAGTACTTC